This T cell receptor beta chain was identified during a study of blood T cell repertoires in COVID-19 (dated by TCRdb to 2018 to 2021). A note on the overall study: Samples covering the acute and convalescent phases of COVID-19 were provided by collaborators in the United States, Italy and Spain. The prospective study material was composed of cDNA or gDNA derived from T cells, B-cell-depleted T cells, or PBMCs. Deeply sampled blood TCRbeta repertoires from subjects exposed to, actively infected with, or recovered from COVID-19 were included in the dataset. The repertoires were released in a freely available public database intended as a resource for research on the immune response to SARS-CoV-2. The samples were drawn from the first 160 participants of the ongoing ImmuneRACE study and from more than 1,000 subjects provided by 6 global collaborators. The sample metadata nearly always contained a de-identified subject ID, COVID-19 status, age in years and sex. Where available, HLA class I and class II types were obtained from metadata supplied by the sample provider rather than from assay-based typing.

TCRbeta CDR3 regions were amplified from genomic DNA by means of the immunoSEQ Assay, a bias-controlled multiplex PCR. As for the authors' bioinformatics: The number of nucleated cells in each sample was estimated by amplification of reference gene primers within the assay. To quantify the absolute abundance of each unique TCRbeta CDR3 rearrangement, sequence reads were collapsed and filtered. Productive Simpson clonality was computed per sample as the square root of Simpson's diversity index over productive rearrangements. TCRdb obtained this table from immuneACCESS and retained in-frame rearrangements with V and J assigned. These tables miss some clones; where compared with another copy, unresolved V genes account for less than half of the shortfall, and the remainder is unexplained. That table is the source of V, J and clone size, and D and trimming were worked out from the DNA. The sample table shows roughly 180,000 clones, and 82% are seen once. About 12% of the sample goes to the ten largest clones.

V and J are trimmed by 5 bases and 5 bases, and the gene matches miss 11 bases of the junction. Measured from the cysteine to the phenylalanine, the CDR3 is 16 residues long. The DNA shown is the 48-base CDR3, in frame from base 1. In the germline V gene, CDR1 corresponds to SGHTA and CDR2 to FQGTGA. In the prospective study, participants were about 18 to 100 years old, resided in 24 geographic areas of the United States, and were enrolled through a virtual design. To assign participants to cohorts, the prospective study relied on clinical history that participants themselves reported in a screening survey and a study questionnaire. For ImmuneRACE Cohort 3, a participant was defined as recovered based on two consecutive negative NP/OP PCR tests, clearance by a healthcare professional, or resolution of symptoms. Mobile phlebotomists in the prospective study collected whole blood, serum and a nasopharyngeal or oropharyngeal swab from every participant. Over a roughly 2-month period, participants in the prospective study had the option of providing additional blood draws and questionnaires. Prospective study blood samples were shipped either frozen or at room temperature before DNA extraction.

Summary of the overall study and its limitations: The quantity of clinical and demographic metadata differed by source and by participant and was supplied without curation.

In regard to this clone: Its cognate antigen has yet to be identified. No per-base quality is available; no much larger clone lies one base away.

The sample consisted of PBMCs or T cells enriched from blood (not recorded which). The source is a middle-aged man who had recovered from COVID-19. The sequence is built from TRBV7-3 and TRBJ2-3; a stretch of 9 junction bases matches TRBD1. In nucleotides, the sequence is TGTGCCAGCAGCCCCGGGGGACAGGGATACGGAGATACGCAGTATTTT. The encoded protein is CASSPGGQGYGDTQYF.